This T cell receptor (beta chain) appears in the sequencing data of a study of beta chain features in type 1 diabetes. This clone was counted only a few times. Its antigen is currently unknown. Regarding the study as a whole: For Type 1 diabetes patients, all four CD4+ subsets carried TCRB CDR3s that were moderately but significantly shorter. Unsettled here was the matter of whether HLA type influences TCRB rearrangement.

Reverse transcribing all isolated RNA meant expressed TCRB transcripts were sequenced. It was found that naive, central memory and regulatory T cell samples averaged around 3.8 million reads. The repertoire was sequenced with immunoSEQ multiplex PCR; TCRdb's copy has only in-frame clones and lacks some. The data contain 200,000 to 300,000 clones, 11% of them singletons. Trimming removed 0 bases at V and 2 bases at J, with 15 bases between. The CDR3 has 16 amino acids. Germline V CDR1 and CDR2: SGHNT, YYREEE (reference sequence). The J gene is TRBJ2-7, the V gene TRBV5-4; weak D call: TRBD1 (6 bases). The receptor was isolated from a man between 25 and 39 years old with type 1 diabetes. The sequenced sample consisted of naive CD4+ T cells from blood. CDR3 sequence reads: CASSLDGQGSAYEQYF. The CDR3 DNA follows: TGTGCCAGCAGCTTGGATGGGCAGGGGTCAGCCTACGAGCAGTACTTC.